This T cell receptor beta chain was sequenced for a study of lymphopenia after photon versus proton radiotherapy. Study findings and constraints: Proton therapy kept repertoires fairly stable, unlike photons, which gained effector/memory cells. Better survival with proton therapy was suggested as possible, not demonstrated. Post-nadir TCR diversity decline inversely tracked overall survival among those who died. After the lymphocyte nadir, photon-treated repertoires showed oligoclonal expansion, especially of CD8+ Temra cells.

The V end lost 2 bases, the J end lost 7 bases, and 11 bases lay between the germline ends. Germline CDR1 SNHLY, CDR2 FYNNEI. The CDR3 has 13 amino acids. A note on this clone: Its specificity is unknown.

Repertoires were generated with immunoSEQ multiplex PCR, while TCRdb's copy carries only in-frame clones and drops some. The sample has about 60,000 clones; around 84% are singletons. This sequence was found in a man aged 55 to 69 with pancreatic cancer. The chain carries TRBV2 and TRBJ2-5, with D uncertain. The material was peripheral blood, obtained from a patient treated with proton-based radiotherapy. The DNA for the CDR3 is TGTGCCAGCAGTGAATTTGAACAGACGACCCAGTACTTC. Translating it yields CASSEFEQTTQYF.